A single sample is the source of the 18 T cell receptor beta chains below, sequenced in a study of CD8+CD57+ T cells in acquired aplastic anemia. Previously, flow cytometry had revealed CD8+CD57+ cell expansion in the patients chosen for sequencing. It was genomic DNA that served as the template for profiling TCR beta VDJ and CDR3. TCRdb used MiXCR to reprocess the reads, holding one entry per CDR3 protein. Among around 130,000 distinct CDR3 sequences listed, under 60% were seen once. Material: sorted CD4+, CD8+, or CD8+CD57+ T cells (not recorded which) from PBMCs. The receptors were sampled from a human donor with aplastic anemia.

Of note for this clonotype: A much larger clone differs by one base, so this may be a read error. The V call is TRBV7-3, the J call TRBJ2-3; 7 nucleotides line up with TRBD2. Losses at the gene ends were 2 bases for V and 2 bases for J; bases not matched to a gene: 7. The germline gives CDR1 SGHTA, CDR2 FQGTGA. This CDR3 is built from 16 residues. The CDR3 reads CASSLAPGGSTDTQYF. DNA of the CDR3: TGTGCCAGCAGCTTAGCTCCCGGGGGGTCCACAGATACGCAGTATTTT.

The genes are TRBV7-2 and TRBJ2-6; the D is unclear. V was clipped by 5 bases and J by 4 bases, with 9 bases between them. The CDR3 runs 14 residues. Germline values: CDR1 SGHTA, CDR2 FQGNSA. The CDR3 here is CASSRQAGANVLTF. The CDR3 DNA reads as TGTGCCAGCAGCCGTCAAGCCGGGGCCAACGTCCTGACTTTC.

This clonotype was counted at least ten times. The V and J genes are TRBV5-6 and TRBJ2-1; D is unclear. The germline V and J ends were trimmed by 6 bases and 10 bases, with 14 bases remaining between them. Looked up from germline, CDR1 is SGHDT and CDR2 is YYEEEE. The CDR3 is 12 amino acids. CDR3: CASTPGSGEQFF. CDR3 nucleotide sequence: TGTGCCAGCACCCCGGGCTCGGGCGAGCAGTTCTTC.

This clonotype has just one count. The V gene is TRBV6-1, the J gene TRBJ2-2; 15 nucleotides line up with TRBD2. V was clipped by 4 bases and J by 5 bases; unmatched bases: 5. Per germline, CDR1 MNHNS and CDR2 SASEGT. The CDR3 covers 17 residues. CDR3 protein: CASSGWTSGRGTGELFF. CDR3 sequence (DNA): TGTGCCAGCAGTGGATGGACTAGCGGGAGGGGAACCGGGGAGCTGTTTTTT.

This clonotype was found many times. Here the CDR3 reads CASSSIRGQGSYEQYF. CDR3 DNA: TGTGCCAGCAGCTCGATAAGGGGACAGGGCTCCTACGAGCAGTACTTC. The J gene is TRBJ2-7, the V gene TRBV7-9; 9 nucleotides match TRBD1. Germline CDR1 and CDR2: SEHNR and FQNEAQ (reference sequence). Trimming cost V 4 bases and J 0 bases; bases outside gene matches: 7. This CDR3 region has 16 residues.

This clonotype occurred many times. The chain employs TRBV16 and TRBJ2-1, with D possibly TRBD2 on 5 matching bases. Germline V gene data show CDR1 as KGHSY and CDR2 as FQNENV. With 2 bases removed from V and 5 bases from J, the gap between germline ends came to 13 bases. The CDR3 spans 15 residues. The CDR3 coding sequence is TGTGCCAGCAGCCAAGAGGGTAGATTCAACAATGAGCAGTTCTTC. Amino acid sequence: CASSQEGRFNNEQFF.

The CDR3 region has the DNA TGTGCCAGTAATTTGGGGGCCGGGGAGCTGTTTTTT. Residues: CASNLGAGELFF. This chain uses TRBV19 with TRBJ2-2; D may correspond to TRBD1 or TRBD2 (5 bases each). Between the trimmed V and J ends, which lost 7 bases and 6 bases, there was a span of 9 bases. The CDR3 covers 12 residues. CDR1 and CDR2 (germline): LNHDA, SQIVND (reference sequence). Full variable domain (missing parts from reference TRBV19 and TRBJ2-2): DGGITQSPKYLFRKEGQNVTLSCEQNLNHDAMYWYRQDPGQGLRLIYYSQIVNDFQKGDIAEGYSVSREKKESFPLTVTSAQKNPTAFYLCASNLGAGELFFGEGSRLTVL.

The CDR3 region has the DNA TGCAGCGTTAGACAGGGGGGTGGAGAGACCCAGTACTTC. It is translated as CSVRQGGGETQYF. The V gene is TRBV29-1, the J gene TRBJ2-5; 9 bases agree with TRBD1. Per germline, CDR1 SQVTM and CDR2 ANQGSEA. With V trimmed by 5 bases and J by 4 bases, 5 bases remained unmatched. This CDR3 is 13 amino acids long.

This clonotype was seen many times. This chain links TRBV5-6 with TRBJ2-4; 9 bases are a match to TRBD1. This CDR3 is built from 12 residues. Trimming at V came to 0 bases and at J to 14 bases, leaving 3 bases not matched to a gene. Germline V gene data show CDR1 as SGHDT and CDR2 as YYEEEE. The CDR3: CASSLGGTGKYF. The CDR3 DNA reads TGTGCCAGCAGCTTGGGGGGGACAGGGAAGTACTTC.

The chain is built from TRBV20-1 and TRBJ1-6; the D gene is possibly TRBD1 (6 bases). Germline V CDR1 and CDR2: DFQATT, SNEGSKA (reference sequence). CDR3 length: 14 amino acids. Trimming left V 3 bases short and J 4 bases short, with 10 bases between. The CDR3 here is CSASTQGYNSPLHF. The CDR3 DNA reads TGCAGTGCTAGCACCCAGGGGTATAATTCACCCCTCCACTTT.

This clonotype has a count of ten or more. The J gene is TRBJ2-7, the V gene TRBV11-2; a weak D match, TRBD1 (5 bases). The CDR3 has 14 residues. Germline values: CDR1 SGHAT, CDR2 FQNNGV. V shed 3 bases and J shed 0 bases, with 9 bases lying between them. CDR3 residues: CASSFSDSSYEQYF. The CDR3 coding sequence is TGTGCCAGCAGCTTCTCTGACAGCTCCTACGAGCAGTACTTC.

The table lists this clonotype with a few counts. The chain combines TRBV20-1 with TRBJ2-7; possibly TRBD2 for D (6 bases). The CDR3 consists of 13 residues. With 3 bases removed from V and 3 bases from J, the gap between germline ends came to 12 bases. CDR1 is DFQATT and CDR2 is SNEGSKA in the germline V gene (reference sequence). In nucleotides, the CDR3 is TGCAGTGCTAGCGGGGACTCCAACTACGAGCAGTACTTC. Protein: CSASGDSNYEQYF.

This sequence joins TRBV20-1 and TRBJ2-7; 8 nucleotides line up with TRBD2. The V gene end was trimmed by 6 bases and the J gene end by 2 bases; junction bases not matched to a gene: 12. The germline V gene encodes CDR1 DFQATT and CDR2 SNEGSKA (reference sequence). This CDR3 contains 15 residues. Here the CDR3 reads CSASTDGGGAYEQYF. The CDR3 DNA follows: TGCAGTGCCAGCACGGACGGGGGGGGAGCCTACGAGCAGTACTTC.

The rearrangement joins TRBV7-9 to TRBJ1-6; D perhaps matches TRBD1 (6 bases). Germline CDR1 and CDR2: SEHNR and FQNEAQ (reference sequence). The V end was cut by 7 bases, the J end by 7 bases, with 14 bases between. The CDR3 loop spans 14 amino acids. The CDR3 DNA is TGTGCCAGCAACTCACAGGGCGGCAATTCACCCCTCCACTTT. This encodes CASNSQGGNSPLHF. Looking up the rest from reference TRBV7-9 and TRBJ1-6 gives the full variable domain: DTGVSQNPRHKITKRGQNVTFRCDPISEHNRLYWYRQTLGQGPEFLTYFQNEAQLEKSRLLSDRFSAERPKGSFSTLEIQRTEQGDSAMYLCASNSQGGNSPLHFGNGTRLTVT.

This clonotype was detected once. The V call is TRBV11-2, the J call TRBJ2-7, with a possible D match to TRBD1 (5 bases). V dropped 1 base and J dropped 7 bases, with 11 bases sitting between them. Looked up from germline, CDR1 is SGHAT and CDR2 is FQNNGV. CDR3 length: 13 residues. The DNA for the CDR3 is TGTGCCAGCAGCTTAGGCCTGGGGCTTGAGCAGTACTTC. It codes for CASSLGLGLEQYF.

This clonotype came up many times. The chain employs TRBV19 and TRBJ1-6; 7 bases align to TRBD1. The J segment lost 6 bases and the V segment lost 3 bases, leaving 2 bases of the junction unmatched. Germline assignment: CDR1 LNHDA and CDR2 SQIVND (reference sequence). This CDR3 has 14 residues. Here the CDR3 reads CASSIRTGNSPLHF. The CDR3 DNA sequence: TGTGCCAGTAGTATTCGGACAGGTAATTCACCCCTCCACTTT.

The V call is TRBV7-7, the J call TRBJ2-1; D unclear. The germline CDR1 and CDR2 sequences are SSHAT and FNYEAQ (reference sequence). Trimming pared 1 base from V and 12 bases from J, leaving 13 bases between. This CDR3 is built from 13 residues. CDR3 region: CASSLDEVAGQFF. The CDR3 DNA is TGTGCCAGCAGCTTAGATGAGGTAGCAGGGCAGTTCTTC. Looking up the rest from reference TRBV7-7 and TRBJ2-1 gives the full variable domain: GAGVSQSPRYKVTKRGQDVTLRCDPISSHATLYWYQQALGQGPEFLTYFNYEAQPDKSGLPSDRFSAERPEGSISTLTIQRTEQRDSAMYRCASSLDEVAGQFFGPGTRLTVL.

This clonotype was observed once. The DNA for the CDR3 is TGTGCCAGCAGTATCCGGGCCACCTACGAGCAGTACTTC. Translated: CASSIRATYEQYF. The chain uses TRBV2 and TRBJ2-7; D is undetermined. Germline V gene lookup returns CDR1 SNHLY and CDR2 FYNNEI. The CDR3 length is 13 residues. Trimming pared 5 bases from V and 2 bases from J, leaving 10 bases between.